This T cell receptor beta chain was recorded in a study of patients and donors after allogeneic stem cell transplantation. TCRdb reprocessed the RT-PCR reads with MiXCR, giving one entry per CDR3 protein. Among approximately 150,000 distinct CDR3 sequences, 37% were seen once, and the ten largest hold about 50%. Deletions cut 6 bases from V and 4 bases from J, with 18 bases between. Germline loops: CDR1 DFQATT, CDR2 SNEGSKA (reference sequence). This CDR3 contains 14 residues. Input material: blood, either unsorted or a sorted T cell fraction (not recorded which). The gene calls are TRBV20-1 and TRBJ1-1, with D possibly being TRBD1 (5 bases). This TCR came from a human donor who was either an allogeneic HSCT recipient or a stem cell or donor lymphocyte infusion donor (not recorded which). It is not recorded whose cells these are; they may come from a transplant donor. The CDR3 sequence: CSAPIRGAGTEAFF. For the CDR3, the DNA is TGCAGTGCCCCAATCCGGGGCGCGGGCACTGAAGCTTTCTTT.